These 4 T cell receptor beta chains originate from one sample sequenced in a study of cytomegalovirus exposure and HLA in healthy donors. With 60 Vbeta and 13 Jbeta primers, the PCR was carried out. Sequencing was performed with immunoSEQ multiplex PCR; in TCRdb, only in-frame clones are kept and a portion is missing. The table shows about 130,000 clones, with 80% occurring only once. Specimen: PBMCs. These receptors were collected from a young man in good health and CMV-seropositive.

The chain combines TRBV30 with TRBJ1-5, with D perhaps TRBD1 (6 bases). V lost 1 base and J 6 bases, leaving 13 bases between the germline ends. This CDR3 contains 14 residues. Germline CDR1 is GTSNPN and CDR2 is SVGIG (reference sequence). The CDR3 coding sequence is TGTGCCTGGAGTGGGGGGGGCGGTGGTCAGCCCCAGCATTTT. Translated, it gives CAWSGGGGGQPQHF. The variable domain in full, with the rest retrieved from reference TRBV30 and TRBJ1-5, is SQTIHQWPATLVQPVGSPLSLECTVEGTSNPNLYWYRQAAGRGLQLLFYSVGIGQISSEVPQNLSASRPQDRQFILSSKKLLLSDSGFYLCAWSGGGGGQPQHFGDGTRLSIL.

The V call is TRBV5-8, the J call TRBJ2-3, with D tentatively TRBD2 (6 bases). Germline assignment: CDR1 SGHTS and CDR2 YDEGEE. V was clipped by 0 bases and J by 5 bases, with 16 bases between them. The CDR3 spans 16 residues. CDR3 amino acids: CASSLDGGYGRDTQYF. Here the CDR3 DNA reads TGTGCCAGCAGCTTGGATGGTGGGTACGGGAGAGATACGCAGTATTTT.

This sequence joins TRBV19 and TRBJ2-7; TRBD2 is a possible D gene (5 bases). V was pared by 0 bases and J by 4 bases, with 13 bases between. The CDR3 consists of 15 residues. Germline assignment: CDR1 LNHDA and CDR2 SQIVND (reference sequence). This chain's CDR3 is CASSIDRGRAYEQYF. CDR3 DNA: TGTGCCAGTAGTATAGATCGGGGTAGAGCGTACGAGCAGTACTTC.

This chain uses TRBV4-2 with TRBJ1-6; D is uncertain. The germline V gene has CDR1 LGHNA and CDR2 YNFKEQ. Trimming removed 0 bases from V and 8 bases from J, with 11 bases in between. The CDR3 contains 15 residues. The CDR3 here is CASSQEQPRHSPLHF. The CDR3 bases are TGTGCCAGCAGCCAAGAACAGCCTCGCCATTCACCCCTCCACTTT.